A single sample is the source of the 5 T cell receptor beta chains below, sequenced in a study of beta chain features in type 1 diabetes. The study reverse transcribed the entire isolated RNA, so it sequenced expressed TCRB transcripts. Only in-frame clones appear in the TCRdb table, and some are missing; sequencing was by immunoSEQ multiplex PCR. This sample has around 200,000 clones; about 12% occur once, and the top ten carry about 0.58%. Sequenced sample: central memory CD4+ T cells from blood. All receptors come from a woman younger than 35 in good health.

This sequence joins TRBV6-5 and TRBJ2-1, with D unclear. CDR3 length: 14 residues. V was clipped by 6 bases and J by 0 bases, with 9 bases between them. The germline gives CDR1 MNHEY, CDR2 SVGAGI. CDR3: CASRAPSSYNEQFF. The CDR3 nucleotides read TGTGCCAGCAGAGCACCGAGCTCCTACAATGAGCAGTTCTTC.

The rearrangement joins TRBV11-3 to TRBJ2-7; weak D call: TRBD2 (5 bases). Trimming pared 5 bases from V and 6 bases from J, leaving 20 bases between. This CDR3 region has 15 residues. CDR1 is SGHNT and CDR2 is YENEEA in the germline V gene. The CDR3 bases are TGTGCCAGCAGCCCGGGGTTTGCCCAAGGGAGCGAGCAGTACTTC. Protein sequence: CASSPGFAQGSEQYF.

The chain recombines TRBV5-1 with TRBJ2-1; 12 positions agree with TRBD2. Germline V gene lookup returns CDR1 SGHRS and CDR2 YFSETQ. The V and J ends lost 1 base and 7 bases, in that order; junction bases with no gene match: 9. This CDR3 is built from 17 residues. The CDR3 reads CASSLYPETSGSNEQFF. The CDR3 DNA is TGCGCCAGCAGCTTGTACCCTGAGACTAGCGGGAGTAATGAGCAGTTCTTC.

This clone turned up a few times. The chain employs TRBV27 and TRBJ2-7; D gene ambiguous. V was trimmed by 3 bases and J by 7 bases, leaving 10 bases between them. The CDR3 length is 12 residues. Germline-derived CDR1 and CDR2 are MNHEY and SMNVEV (reference sequence). DNA of the CDR3: TGTGCCAGCAGTTTTTCCGCTAGGGAGCAGTACTTC. Translation: CASSFSAREQYF.

The chain links TRBV18 to TRBJ1-1; D is unclear. The CDR3 has 14 amino acids. The germline V and J ends were trimmed by 2 bases and 1 base, with 8 bases remaining between them. CDR1 is KGHSH and CDR2 is LQKENI in the germline V gene. This CDR3 reads CASSPTRPNTEAFF. CDR3 DNA sequence: TGTGCCAGCTCACCAACGCGCCCGAACACTGAAGCTTTCTTT.